This TCR beta chain appears in the sequencing data of a study of neurological immune-mediated disorders. General study results and limits: The repertoires of 18 of 34 multiple sclerosis patients fell into one related-CDR3 cluster (a possible signature) under phylogenetic grouping.

Per germline, CDR1 MNHEY and CDR2 SVGAGI. Unmatched junction bases numbered 10, after V lost 5 bases and J lost 7 bases. This CDR3 is 15 amino acids long. The cDNA came from 5'RACE, which used 10-nucleotide random UMIs. Over 160 million TCR-beta sequences from 15-18 subjects came out of each sequencing run. One entry per CDR3 protein results from TCRdb running MiXCR on the 5' RACE reads. Of around 66,000 distinct CDR3 sequences in the sample, around 5% were seen once. As regards this clonotype: Its antigen remains unknown.

The chain joins TRBV6-5 to TRBJ1-4, with 7 bases identical to TRBD1. This receptor was identified in a woman in her 30s with multiple sclerosis. Material for sequencing was PBMCs. The CDR3 spells CASSPTGVGGEKLFF. CDR3 in DNA: TGTGCCAGCAGTCCTACAGGGGTAGGCGGTGAAAAACTGTTTTTT.